The present T cell receptor beta chain was sequenced within a study of blood T cell repertoires in COVID-19. In this sample, this clone turned up once. The trim removed 1 base at V and 2 bases at J, leaving 7 bases unmatched. The CDR3 extends over 17 amino acids. In germline, CDR1 is LGHNA, CDR2 YSLEER. Authors' processing steps: Researchers report that nucleated cell counts were estimated from reference gene primer amplification. Using immunoSEQ multiplex PCR, the repertoire was profiled, and TCRdb retains in-frame clones only, with some absent. The V and J calls and clone size were taken over from that table, and D and trimming were inferred from the DNA. Of 150,000 to 200,000 clones in the sample, less than 90% were seen once.

This clonotype was obtained from a man in his 70s with active or convalescent COVID-19. Sequencing was performed on peripheral blood. The V gene is TRBV4-3, the J gene TRBJ1-3, with TRBD1 matching 8 bases. The CDR3 sequence is CASSQVAQGAAGNTIYF. Written as DNA, the CDR3 is TGCGCCAGCAGCCAAGTAGCCCAGGGGGCAGCTGGAAACACCATATATTTT.